This T cell receptor beta chain was profiled in a study of Graves' ophthalmopathy and Graves' hyperthyroidism. Broader study findings: Most clonotypes expanded in thyroid above 0.001 frequency were present in blood too. Both an approximately 69% sensitivity and an approximately 76% specificity characterized the model's predictions of ophthalmopathy progression.

Pregnancy or lactation, uncontrolled infections and other autoimmune diseases were grounds for excluding patients. Fresh peripheral blood, approximately 10 ml, was the PBMC source. RNA served as the template for amplifying TCR beta CDR3 regions. HTBI primers primed a first-round RT-PCR, and a second-round multiplex PCR followed. TCRdb analysed the multiplex PCR reads with MiXCR anew, one entry per CDR3 protein. Of some 350,000 distinct CDR3 sequences in the sample, about a sixth are singletons; the top ten hold roughly 2.6%. Note on this clonotype: What it binds is unknown.

In germline, CDR1 is SGHDT, CDR2 YYEEEE. V was clipped by 1 base and J by 6 bases, with 7 bases between them. The length of the CDR3 is 13 residues. The chain recombines TRBV5-6 with TRBJ2-2; D is uncertain. This TCR was sampled from an adult woman with stable Graves' hyperthyroidism. The sample comprised peripheral blood. CDR3 residues: CASSLNSPGELFF. CDR3 DNA sequence: TGTGCCAGCAGCTTGAATAGTCCCGGGGAGCTGTTTTTT.